This T cell receptor (beta chain) was captured in a study of T cell responses to AZD1222 COVID-19 vaccine. The junction had 16 bases not matched to a gene; V was cut back by 4 bases and J by 7 bases. Germline lookup yields CDR1 SGDLS and CDR2 YYNGEE. The CDR3 contains 18 residues. This clone was recorded once. Its antigen is still unknown. Method: immunoSEQ multiplex PCR; TCRdb's copy keeps in-frame clones and lacks some. The profile shows around 120,000 clones, approximately 85% of them singletons. Findings and caveats of the study: Nearly half of spike-specific TCRs reportedly target variant regions that are unmutated in the B.1.351 and B.1.1.7 variants. Spike was spanned by vaccine-associated CD4 TCRs, with dominance at 160-218 and 743-854. Most donors were white British and more were female, and clonal diversity was possibly underestimated. Only a handful of AZD1222 recipients tested seropositive at baseline.

The chain links TRBV9 to TRBJ1-6; the match to TRBD1 covers 8 bases. The source material was peripheral blood, sampled on day 0 of MenACWY control vaccination. This TCR derives from an adult in good health. The CDR3 loop reads CASSPQDRDSSPNSPLHF. CDR3 nucleotide sequence: TGTGCCAGCAGCCCTCAGGACAGGGATTCGAGCCCAAATTCACCCCTCCACTTT.